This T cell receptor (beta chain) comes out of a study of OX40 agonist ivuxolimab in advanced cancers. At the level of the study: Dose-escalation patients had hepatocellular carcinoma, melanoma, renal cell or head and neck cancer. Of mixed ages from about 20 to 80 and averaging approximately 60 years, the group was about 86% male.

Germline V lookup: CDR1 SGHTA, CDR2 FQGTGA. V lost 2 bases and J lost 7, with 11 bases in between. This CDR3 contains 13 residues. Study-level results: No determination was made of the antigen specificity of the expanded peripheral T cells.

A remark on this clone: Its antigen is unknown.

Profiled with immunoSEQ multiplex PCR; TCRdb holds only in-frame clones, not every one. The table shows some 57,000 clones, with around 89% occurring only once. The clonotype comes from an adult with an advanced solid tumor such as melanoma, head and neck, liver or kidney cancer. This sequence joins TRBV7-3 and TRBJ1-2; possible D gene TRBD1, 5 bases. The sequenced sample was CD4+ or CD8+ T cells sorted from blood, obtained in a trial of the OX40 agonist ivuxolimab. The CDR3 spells CASSLRDGGGYTF. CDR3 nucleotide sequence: TGTGCCAGCAGCTTACGGGACGGGGGTGGCTACACCTTC.